This T cell receptor (beta chain) was identified during a study of cytomegalovirus exposure and HLA in healthy donors. Researchers ran the PCR with 60 Vbeta and 13 Jbeta primers. The protocol was immunoSEQ multiplex PCR, while the TCRdb copy is restricted to in-frame clones and leaves out a portion. The sample carries roughly 150,000 clones, approximately 84% recorded once. V was cut by 5 bases and J by 8 bases, with 10 bases left in between. The CDR3 totals 12 residues. Germline CDR1 is SGHTA and CDR2 is FQGTGA. Each donor's status was that of a healthy bone marrow donor. At the time of sampling, donors were nominally healthy, though unrecorded immune exposures were likely. Findings and limits, study-wide: In a later analysis, TCR beta V- and J-gene trimming was associated with a missense DCLRE1C variant. Across donors, sequencing depth was assumed by presence/absence analyses to be roughly uniform.

Only one count was recorded for this clone. The antigen remains undetermined. Input material: PBMCs. This receptor was taken from a woman between 40 and 55 years old in good health and CMV-seropositive. The V call is TRBV7-3, the J call TRBJ1-3; D gene ambiguous. CDR3 loop: CASSRPGHTIYF. CDR3 bases: TGTGCCAGCAGCCGACCAGGCCACACCATATATTTT.